The rows below give T cell receptor beta chains drawn from one sample of a study of CD8+ T cells in alopecia areata. TCRdb's copy holds only in-frame clones and misses some; the assay was immunoSEQ multiplex PCR. The table includes hundreds of thousands of clones, approximately 70% detected once. This material consisted of CD4+ T cells sorted from blood, taken between weeks 43 and 45, from a patient treated with tofacitinib. Receptors originate from a human donor with alopecia areata. Both conserved end residues are part of each CDR3.

J gene: TRBJ2-5
V gene: TRBV5-1
CDR3 protein: CASSLESSGGQETQYF

J gene: TRBJ1-3
V gene: TRBV18
CDR3 protein: CASSPLGTGNTIYF

J gene: TRBJ1-1
V gene: TRBV29-1
CDR3 protein: CSVTPGTTNTEAFF

J gene: TRBJ1-2
V gene: TRBV11-2
CDR3 protein: CASSLGTDRVYGYTF

J gene: TRBJ1-1
V gene: TRBV27
CDR3 protein: CASSLDRGTEAFF

J gene: TRBJ2-7
V gene: TRBV30
CDR3 protein: CASHGVYEQYF

J gene: TRBJ1-5
V gene: TRBV29-1
CDR3 protein: CSVKDRAGNQPQHF

J gene: TRBJ1-6
V gene: TRBV30
CDR3 protein: CAWSPRRSPLHF

J gene: TRBJ2-2
V gene: TRBV7-2
CDR3 protein: CASSFAPGFTGELFF

J gene: TRBJ1-5
V gene: TRBV23-1
CDR3 protein: CASSNGDSSNQPQHF

J gene: TRBJ2-7
V gene: TRBV27
CDR3 protein: CASSLLETGLDEQYF

J gene: TRBJ2-6
V gene: TRBV30
CDR3 protein: CAWIGSTEASGANVLTF

J gene: TRBJ1-1
V gene: TRBV4-3
CDR3 protein: CASSHSDRAQAFF

J gene: TRBJ1-1
V gene: TRBV30
CDR3 protein: CAWRRQKNTEAFF

J gene: TRBJ1-5
V gene: TRBV15
CDR3 protein: CATSRGPEQPQHF

J gene: TRBJ1-5
V gene: TRBV7-2
CDR3 protein: CASSGDGLNQPQHF

J gene: TRBJ1-1
V gene: TRBV30
CDR3 protein: CAWTLASGTEAFF

J gene: TRBJ2-2
V gene: TRBV5-1
CDR3 protein: CASSLGQGFNTGELFF

J gene: TRBJ1-4
V gene: TRBV30
CDR3 protein: CAWSHGGGKLFF

J gene: TRBJ1-2
V gene: TRBV19
CDR3 protein: CASSIGGTANSYTF

J gene: TRBJ1-5
V gene: TRBV25-1
CDR3 protein: CASSEGTGRNQPQHF

J gene: TRBJ1-6
V gene: TRBV6-6
CDR3 protein: CASSYPRAETNSPLHF

J gene: TRBJ2-3
V gene: TRBV4-2
CDR3 protein: CASSQDPSGGGTDTQYF

J gene: TRBJ2-7
V gene: TRBV7-6
CDR3 protein: CASSLSQTSGSYEQYF

J gene: TRBJ2-5
V gene: TRBV18
CDR3 protein: CASQWRQGPKETQYF

J gene: TRBJ1-2
V gene: TRBV27
CDR3 protein: CASSLSPSYGYTF

J gene: TRBJ2-6
V gene: TRBV2
CDR3 protein: CASSETGGGANVLTF

J gene: TRBJ1-5
V gene: TRBV30
CDR3 protein: CAWSVRGNQPQHF

J gene: TRBJ2-5
V gene: TRBV9
CDR3 protein: CASSVASGQETQYF

J gene: TRBJ2-7
V gene: TRBV28
CDR3 protein: CASSHGLAGFSYEQYF

J gene: TRBJ1-2
V gene: TRBV27
CDR3 protein: CASSPKRGRDDYGYTF

J gene: TRBJ1-1
V gene: TRBV30
CDR3 protein: CAWSVHQSRGPAFF

J gene: TRBJ2-3
V gene: TRBV30
CDR3 protein: CAWSQDNSADTQYF

J gene: TRBJ2-2
V gene: TRBV5-1
CDR3 protein: CASSLSLATNTGELFF

J gene: TRBJ1-5
V gene: TRBV25-1
CDR3 protein: CASQHAEGFGQPQHF

J gene: TRBJ1-1
V gene: TRBV2
CDR3 protein: CASSEGQGNTEAFF

J gene: TRBJ2-1
V gene: TRBV11-3
CDR3 protein: CASSPGTSGGRSYNEQFF

J gene: TRBJ2-2
V gene: TRBV5-1
CDR3 protein: CASSFGQGDTGELFF

J gene: TRBJ2-3
V gene: TRBV18
CDR3 protein: CASSPDKDTQYF

J gene: TRBJ1-1
V gene: TRBV11-2
CDR3 protein: CASSGGKGYTEAFF

J gene: TRBJ1-5
V gene: TRBV2
CDR3 protein: CASRGRDNINQPQHF

J gene: TRBJ1-1
V gene: TRBV29-1
CDR3 protein: CSVEARTGRTEAFF

J gene: TRBJ1-1
V gene: TRBV29-1
CDR3 protein: CSVRTVEAFF

J gene: TRBJ2-2
V gene: TRBV2
CDR3 protein: CASSDSTGELFF

J gene: TRBJ2-5
V gene: TRBV10-3
CDR3 protein: CATKPSDRSETQYF

J gene: TRBJ2-2
V gene: TRBV11-2
CDR3 protein: CASSLEHTGELFF

J gene: TRBJ2-7
V gene: TRBV2
CDR3 protein: CASSETPGGGKQYF

J gene: TRBJ1-2
V gene: TRBV19
CDR3 protein: CASTTSMGQHYGYTF

J gene: TRBJ1-2
V gene: TRBV5-8
CDR3 protein: CASSPGLDYGYTF

J gene: TRBJ2-2
V gene: TRBV29-1
CDR3 protein: CSVVGGLGTGELFF

J gene: TRBJ2-5
V gene: TRBV7-7
CDR3 protein: CASSPTGSGETQYF

J gene: TRBJ1-5
V gene: TRBV7-6
CDR3 protein: CASSTTPNQPQHF

J gene: TRBJ2-6
V gene: TRBV5-1
CDR3 protein: CASSGGGLGANVLTF

J gene: TRBJ1-2
V gene: TRBV5-1
CDR3 protein: CASSLADRETNGYTF

J gene: TRBJ1-4
V gene: TRBV29-1
CDR3 protein: CSVEGVVGEKLFF

J gene: TRBJ1-1
V gene: TRBV29-1
CDR3 protein: CSAGGRLNTEAFF

J gene: TRBJ1-2
V gene: TRBV6-5
CDR3 protein: CASSPGTGFGYTF